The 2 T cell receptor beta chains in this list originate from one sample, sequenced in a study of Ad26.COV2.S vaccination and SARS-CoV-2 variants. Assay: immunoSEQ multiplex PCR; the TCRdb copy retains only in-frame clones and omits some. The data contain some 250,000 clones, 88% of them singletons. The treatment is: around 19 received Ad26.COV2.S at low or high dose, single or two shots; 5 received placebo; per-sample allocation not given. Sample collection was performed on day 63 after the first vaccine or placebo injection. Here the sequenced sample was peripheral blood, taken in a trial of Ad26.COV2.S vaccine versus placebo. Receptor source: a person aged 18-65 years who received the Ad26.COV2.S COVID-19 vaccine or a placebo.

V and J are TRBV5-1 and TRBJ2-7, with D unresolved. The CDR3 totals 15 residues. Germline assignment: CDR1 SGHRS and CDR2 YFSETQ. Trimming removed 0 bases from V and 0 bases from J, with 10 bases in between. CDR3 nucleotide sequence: TGCGCCAGCAGCTTGGAGTGGGTGAGCTCCTACGAGCAGTACTTC. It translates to CASSLEWVSSYEQYF.

The CDR3 region has the DNA TGTGCCAGCAGCTTGCTATTGGGGACCGGGGAGACCCAGTACTTC. Amino acids: CASSLLLGTGETQYF. The chain links TRBV5-5 to TRBJ2-5; D may be TRBD1 or TRBD2 (5 bases each). V was cut by 1 base and J by 5 bases, with 15 bases left in between. The CDR3 spans 15 residues. The germline CDR1 and CDR2 sequences are SGHKS and YYEKEE (reference sequence).